The T cell receptor (beta chain) described here comes from a study of T cells after yellow fever vaccination. Germline V lookup: CDR1 GTSNPN, CDR2 SVGIG (reference sequence). Trimming cost V 8 bases and J 4 bases, with 18 bases left between them. CDR3 length: 14 residues. TCRdb used MiXCR to reprocess the 5' RACE reads, holding one entry per CDR3 protein. The sample lists 300,000 to 400,000 distinct CDR3 sequences, roughly 10% seen once, with 3% to 3.5% in the top ten. The study's findings and limits: Post-booster repertoires again held most primary-vaccination clones (roughly 96% CD4, 85% to 90% CD8). A small share of clonotypes appeared in both CD4 and CD8 compartments. Contaminating bulk clonotypes could be abundant in FACS-sorted repertoires.

As concerns this clonotype: Antigen unknown.

Sample: CD4+ T cells sorted from PBMCs, taken 45 days after the yellow fever booster vaccination. The receptor's source is a man aged 18 to 29 who received the YFV17D yellow fever vaccine. The chain recombines TRBV30 with TRBJ2-1, with a possible D match to TRBD2 (6 bases). In DNA, the CDR3 is TGTGCCCTCTACCCGGCGGGGCCGTACAATGAGCAGTTCTTC. It encodes CALYPAGPYNEQFF.